This T cell receptor (beta chain) was captured in a study of blood T cell repertoires in COVID-19. Study overall: Sample material is recorded as cDNA or gDNA derived from T cells, B-cell-depleted T cells, or PBMCs.

This CDR3 has 15 amino acids. CDR1 SGHRS and CDR2 YFSETQ come from the germline V gene. V lost 0 bases to trimming and J lost 5 bases, with 14 bases between them. Assay used: immunoSEQ multiplex PCR; TCRdb lists only in-frame clones, some missing. The sample includes 310,000 or so clones, more than 75% of them seen just once. This clone came up a few times. The same CDR3 can be traced to other DNA sequences in this sample. The sample consisted of peripheral blood. The chain carries TRBV5-1 and TRBJ1-1; D might be TRBD1 (5 bases). The TCR originated in a woman aged 45-60 years with active or convalescent COVID-19. The CDR3 loop is CASSLGATGTTEAFF. The CDR3 region has the DNA TGCGCCAGCAGCTTGGGGGCAACAGGTACGACTGAAGCTTTCTTT.